The clone carrying this T cell receptor (beta chain) has only a few counts. The CDR3 contains 14 residues. Germline CDR1 SNHLY, CDR2 FYNNEI. Germline trimming cut 6 bases from V and 9 bases from J; bases unmatched to any gene: 11. The data were obtained in a study of Ad26.COV2.S vaccination and SARS-CoV-2 variants. Regarding treatment: around 19 received Ad26.COV2.S at low or high dose, single or two shots; about five received placebo; per-sample allocation not given. Samples were taken on day 63 after the first vaccine or placebo injection. The protocol was immunoSEQ multiplex PCR, while the TCRdb copy is restricted to in-frame clones and leaves out a portion. The data show 250,000 to 300,000 clones, approximately 87% seen once.

The sample in question was peripheral blood, obtained in a trial of Ad26.COV2.S vaccine versus placebo. This clonotype was sampled from a person between 18 and 60 years old who received the Ad26.COV2.S COVID-19 vaccine or a placebo. The rearrangement uses TRBV2 and TRBJ2-1; 7 bases agree with TRBD2. CDR3: CASSLSRGRAEQFF. CDR3 bases: TGTGCCAGCAGCCTGAGTCGGGGGAGGGCTGAGCAGTTCTTC.